These 21 T cell receptor beta chains were all obtained from the same sample, sequenced in a study of cytomegalovirus exposure and HLA in healthy donors. PCR primers comprised 60 Vbeta and 13 Jbeta primers. Assay: immunoSEQ multiplex PCR; the TCRdb copy retains only in-frame clones and omits some. This table holds 65,000 to 100,000 clones, 75% found once. The sequencing input was PBMCs. Receptors originate from a man aged 40-50 years in good health and CMV-seronegative.

Only one count was recorded for this clone. This rearrangement joins TRBV7-8 to TRBJ2-7, with D possibly TRBD2 on 8 matching bases. Trimming left V 4 bases short and J 1 base short, with 17 bases between. CDR1 SGHVS and CDR2 FQNEAQ come from the germline V gene. The CDR3 runs 16 residues. The CDR3 DNA follows: TGTGCCAGCAGCTCCAGGGGGGCGGGAGGTTCCTACGAGCAGTACTTC. Protein: CASSSRGAGGSYEQYF.

The chain links TRBV6-4 to TRBJ2-3; unclear D gene. The ends were cut back, 0 bases at V and 1 base at J, with 5 bases in the middle. The CDR3 spans 14 residues. Germline V gene sequence: CDR1 MRHNA, CDR2 SNTAGT. The CDR3 DNA sequence: TGTGCCAGCAGTGACTCTCCCGGCACAGATACGCAGTATTTT. Its protein is CASSDSPGTDTQYF.

This rearrangement joins TRBV28 to TRBJ2-7; a weak D match, TRBD2 (6 bases). The germline V and J ends were trimmed by 7 bases and 1 base, with 14 bases remaining between them. The CDR3 spans 14 residues. The germline CDR1 and CDR2 sequences are MDHEN and SYDVKM. The CDR3 bases are TGTGCCAGCAATGCGGTCCGGGAGTCCTACGAGCAGTACTTC. Translated, it gives CASNAVRESYEQYF.

The V and J genes are TRBV9 and TRBJ1-5; D gene uncertain. Deletions cut 4 bases from V and 4 bases from J, with 9 bases between. This CDR3 spans 13 amino acids. Germline V gene sequence: CDR1 SGDLS, CDR2 YYNGEE. The CDR3 nucleotides are TGTGCCAGCAGCCCCGGAGAGAATCAGCCCCAGCATTTT. Encoded protein: CASSPGENQPQHF.

The chain carries TRBV5-1 and TRBJ2-3, with D uncertain. From germline, CDR1 is SGHRS and CDR2 YFSETQ. This CDR3 has 12 amino acids. V was clipped by 5 bases and J by 0 bases, with 4 bases between them. This CDR3 is CASRYSTDTQYF. CDR3 nucleotide sequence: TGCGCCAGCAGATATAGCACAGATACGCAGTATTTT.

The chain carries TRBV27 and TRBJ1-1, with TRBD1 matching over 11 bases. The CDR3 is made up of 15 amino acids. Unmatched junction bases numbered 7, after V lost 5 bases and J lost 5 bases. CDR1 and CDR2 (germline): MNHEY, SMNVEV (reference sequence). The chain's CDR3 is CASSKKGTGGTEAFF. CDR3 coding DNA: TGTGCCAGCAGTAAAAAAGGGACAGGGGGAACTGAAGCTTTCTTT.

This clone was counted between two and nine times. This chain connects TRBV30 to TRBJ2-7, with D possibly TRBD1 on 6 matching bases. Germline V gene lookup returns CDR1 GTSNPN and CDR2 SVGIG (reference sequence). This CDR3 is 12 amino acids long. The ends were cut back, 1 base at V and 5 bases at J, with 9 bases in the middle. In nucleotides, the CDR3 is TGTGCCTGGAGTGGACAGGCCAACGAGCAGTACTTC. Translated: CAWSGQANEQYF.

The chain is built from TRBV11-2 and TRBJ1-1; D unresolved. V lost 6 bases to trimming and J lost 1 base, with 9 bases between them. Germline CDR1 and CDR2: SGHAT and FQNNGV. CDR3 length equals 13 residues. The CDR3 DNA follows: TGTGCCAGCAGTATTCGGTCGAACACTGAAGCTTTCTTT. This translates into CASSIRSNTEAFF.

In this sample, this clone turned up a few times. The rearrangement joins TRBV5-1 to TRBJ2-2, with 8 bases identical to TRBD2. The germline CDR1 and CDR2 sequences are SGHRS and YFSETQ. Trimming at V came to 0 bases and at J to 4 bases, leaving 8 bases not matched to a gene. The CDR3 runs 17 residues. CDR3 protein: CASSLGVGGAATGELFF. CDR3 bases: TGCGCCAGCAGCTTGGGCGTCGGGGGGGCCGCCACCGGGGAGCTGTTTTTT.

This clone was seen a few times. The chain links TRBV6-1 to TRBJ1-5; the D is unclear. Germline V CDR1 and CDR2: MNHNS, SASEGT. The V end lost 1 base, the J end lost 5 bases, and 9 bases lay between the germline ends. The CDR3 length is 14 residues. The CDR3 sequence: CASSEDDTDQPQHF. CDR3 DNA sequence: TGTGCCAGCAGTGAAGACGACACCGATCAGCCCCAGCATTTT.

This chain uses TRBV28 with TRBJ1-2; 10 bases agree with TRBD1. The trim removed 10 bases at V and 7 bases at J, leaving 15 bases unmatched. The CDR3 contains 15 residues. Germline V gene lookup returns CDR1 MDHEN and CDR2 SYDVKM. CDR3 bases: TGTGCCATCAAACCTTCCGGGACAGGGGTCACTGGCTACACCTTC. Translated: CAIKPSGTGVTGYTF.

The rearrangement links TRBV14 to TRBJ2-7, with 8 bases fitting TRBD2. The CDR3 length is 15 residues. With V trimmed by 4 bases and J by 6 bases, 11 bases remained unmatched. Germline CDR1 reads SGHDN; CDR2 reads FVKESK. This CDR3 is CASSPYRTSGSEQYF. The CDR3 bases are TGTGCCAGCAGCCCCTACCGAACCAGCGGGAGCGAGCAGTACTTC.

This clone was detected only a few times. The rearrangement links TRBV6-5 to TRBJ1-1, with TRBD1 as a possible D gene (5 bases). CDR3 length: 15 residues. Trimming cost V 6 bases and J 7 bases, with 21 bases left between them. Germline V gene data show CDR1 as MNHEY and CDR2 as SVGAGI. DNA of the CDR3: TGTGCCAGCAGCTATTTCGTTGCGGGGCGTGATGAAGCTTTCTTT. This encodes CASSYFVAGRDEAFF.

This sequence joins TRBV18 and TRBJ1-1; possible D gene TRBD1, 5 bases. Germline assignment: CDR1 KGHSH and CDR2 LQKENI. CDR3 size: 14 residues. V gave up 2 bases and J gave up 4 bases, with 11 bases separating them. This CDR3 reads CASSPNGGGTEAFF. In DNA form, the CDR3 reads TGTGCCAGCTCACCAAATGGGGGAGGCACTGAAGCTTTCTTT.

The chain employs TRBV6-5 and TRBJ2-7; D gene ambiguous. Trimming took 5 bases from V and 3 from J, leaving 17 bases between them. The CDR3 totals 15 residues. Germline V CDR1 and CDR2: MNHEY, SVGAGI. CDR3 protein: CASSPLPSPNYEQYF. For the CDR3, the DNA is TGTGCCAGCAGTCCACTGCCCTCCCCCAACTACGAGCAGTACTTC.

This chain links TRBV30 with TRBJ1-2; tentative D call: TRBD1 (6 bases). The V gene lost 1 base and the J gene lost 4 bases, with 13 bases spanning the gap. Germline lookup yields CDR1 GTSNPN and CDR2 SVGIG (reference sequence). The CDR3 covers 14 residues. DNA for the CDR3: TGTGCCTGGAGTGAGGGGGGGCGCGTCTATGGCTACACCTTC. Translated, it gives CAWSEGGRVYGYTF.

This clone was found once. The V call is TRBV7-9, the J call TRBJ2-5; 11 bases match TRBD2. V was clipped by 3 bases and J by 4 bases; unmatched bases: 4. This CDR3 comprises 15 residues. The V gene's germline CDR1 is SEHNR and CDR2 FQNEAQ (reference sequence). The CDR3 DNA reads as TGTGCCAGCAGCTTGGTGACTAGCGGGACAGAGACCCAGTACTTC. Translation gives CASSLVTSGTETQYF.

The gene calls are TRBV7-6 and TRBJ2-5; TRBD1 might be the D (5 bases). CDR1 and CDR2 (germline): SGHVS, FNYEAQ. Deletions cut 0 bases from V and 5 bases from J, with 16 bases between. The CDR3 sequence is 16 residues long. Written as DNA, the CDR3 is TGTGCCAGCAGCTTAGCGTTGGTGTCAGGGCTCGAGACCCAGTACTTC. Its protein is CASSLALVSGLETQYF.

This clone was detected only a few times. V and J are TRBV6-1 and TRBJ2-7, with D uncertain. Germline-derived CDR1 and CDR2 are MNHNS and SASEGT. The CDR3 totals 13 residues. V was trimmed by 2 bases and J by 5 bases, leaving 10 bases between them. CDR3 loop: CASSETRNHEQYF. As DNA, the CDR3 is TGTGCCAGCAGTGAAACGCGGAACCACGAGCAGTACTTC.

This clone was recorded at least ten times. The identical CDR3 is also encoded by other nucleotide sequences in the sample. The chain carries TRBV19 and TRBJ1-5; unclear D gene. Germline V gene sequence: CDR1 LNHDA, CDR2 SQIVND (reference sequence). Trimming left V 5 bases short and J 0 bases short, with 11 bases between. The CDR3 has 15 amino acids. CDR3 sequence (DNA): TGTGCCAGTAGTCCTCGCGGGGATAGCAATCAGCCCCAGCATTTT. The encoded protein is CASSPRGDSNQPQHF.

This clone was seen just once. The rearrangement uses TRBV2 and TRBJ1-2; D remains ambiguous. CDR1 and CDR2 (germline): SNHLY, FYNNEI. The CDR3 contains 12 residues. Trimming shortened V by 2 bases and J by 2 bases, and 3 bases separated the two germline ends. CDR3 nucleotides: TGTGCCAGCAGTGAACGGAACTATGGCTACACCTTC. Amino acid sequence: CASSERNYGYTF.